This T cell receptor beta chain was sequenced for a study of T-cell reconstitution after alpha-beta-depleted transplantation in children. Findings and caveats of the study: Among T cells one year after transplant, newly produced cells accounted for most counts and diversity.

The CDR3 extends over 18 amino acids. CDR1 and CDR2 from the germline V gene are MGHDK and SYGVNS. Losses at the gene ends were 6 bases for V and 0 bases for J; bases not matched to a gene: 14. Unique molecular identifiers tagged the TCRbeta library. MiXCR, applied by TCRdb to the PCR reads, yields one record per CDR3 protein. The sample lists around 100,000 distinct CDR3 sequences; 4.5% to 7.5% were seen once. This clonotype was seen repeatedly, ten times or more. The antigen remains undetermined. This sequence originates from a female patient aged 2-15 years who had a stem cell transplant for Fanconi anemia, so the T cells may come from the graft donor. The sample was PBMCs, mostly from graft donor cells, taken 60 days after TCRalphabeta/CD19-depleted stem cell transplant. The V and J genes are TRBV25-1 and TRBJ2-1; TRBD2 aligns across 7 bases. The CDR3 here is CASSHRDYPISSYNEQFF. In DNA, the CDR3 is TGTGCCAGCAGCCATAGGGACTACCCCATCTCCTCCTACAATGAGCAGTTCTTC.